This section outlines one T cell receptor beta chain sequence together with its context. The sample originates from a study of control samples from healthy donors and cancer patients. Profiled with immunoSEQ multiplex PCR; TCRdb holds only in-frame clones, not every one. The sample lists over 150,000 clones; roughly 94% were seen once. The TCR comes from a man aged 35 to 55 in good health. The sample comprised blood.

The CDR3 sequence is CASQGTENTGELFF. DNA for the CDR3: TGCGCCAGCCAAGGGACGGAGAACACCGGGGAGCTGTTTTTT. The chain combines TRBV5-1 with TRBJ2-2, with D possibly being TRBD1 or TRBD2 (5 bases each). This CDR3 region has 14 residues. V shed 7 bases and J shed 1 base, with 11 bases lying between them. Germline V gene sequence: CDR1 SGHRS, CDR2 YFSETQ. The whole variable domain, filled in from reference TRBV5-1 and TRBJ2-2, reads KAGVTQTPRYLIKTRGQQVTLSCSPISGHRSVSWYQQTPGQGLQFLFEYFSETQRNKGNFPGRFSGRQFSNSRSEMNVSTLELGDSALYLCASQGTENTGELFFGEGSRLTVL.